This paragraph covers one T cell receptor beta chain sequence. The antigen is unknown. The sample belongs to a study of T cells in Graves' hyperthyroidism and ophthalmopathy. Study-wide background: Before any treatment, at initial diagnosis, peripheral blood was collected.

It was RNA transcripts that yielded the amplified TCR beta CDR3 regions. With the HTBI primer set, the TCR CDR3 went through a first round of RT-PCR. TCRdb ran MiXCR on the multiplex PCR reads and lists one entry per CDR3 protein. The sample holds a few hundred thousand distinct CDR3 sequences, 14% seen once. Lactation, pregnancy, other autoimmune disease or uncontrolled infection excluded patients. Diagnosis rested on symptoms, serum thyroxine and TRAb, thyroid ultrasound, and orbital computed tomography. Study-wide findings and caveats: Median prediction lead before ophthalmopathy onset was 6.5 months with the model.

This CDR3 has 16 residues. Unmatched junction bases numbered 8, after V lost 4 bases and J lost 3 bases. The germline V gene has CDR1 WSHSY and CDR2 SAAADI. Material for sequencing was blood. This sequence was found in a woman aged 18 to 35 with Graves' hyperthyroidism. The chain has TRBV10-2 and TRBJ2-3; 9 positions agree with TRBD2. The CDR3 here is CASSGTSGSVTDTQYF. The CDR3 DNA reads TGCGCCAGCAGTGGAACTAGCGGGTCAGTTACAGATACGCAGTATTTT.